This TCR beta chain was identified during a study of cytomegalovirus exposure and HLA in healthy donors. Broader study findings: Within a later analysis, the majority of CMV-associated TCR beta chains appeared HLA-restricted. TCR beta chain V- and J-gene trimming was linked, in a later analysis, to a missense variant in DCLRE1C. CMV serostatus was the sole immune exposure data available.

As regards this clone: Its target is not known.

A multiplex PCR was run with 60 Vbeta primers and 13 Jbeta primers. Assay used: immunoSEQ multiplex PCR; TCRdb lists only in-frame clones, some missing. The table lists tens of thousands of clones, with over 7% in the top ten. The junction had 4 bases not matched to a gene; V was cut back by 2 bases and J by 2 bases. The CDR3 contains 15 residues. From germline, CDR1 is LGHNA and CDR2 YSLEER. The receptor was derived from a male donor in good health and CMV-seronegative. The chain carries TRBV4-3 and TRBJ1-2, with 8 bases fitting TRBD1. Sequenced input: PBMCs. CDR3 bases: TGCGCCAGCAGCCAAATGGGACAGGAGAACTATGGCTACACCTTC. It is translated as CASSQMGQENYGYTF.